A single sample is the source of the 4 T cell receptor beta chains below, sequenced in a study of blood T cell repertoires in COVID-19. The method was immunoSEQ multiplex PCR; TCRdb's version includes in-frame clones alone and lacks a portion of them. The data contain around 170,000 clones, over 80% of them singletons. Sequences were obtained from peripheral blood. Source of these receptors: a woman in her thirties or forties with acute or convalescent COVID-19.

J is TRBJ2-2 and V is TRBV10-3; TRBD2 aligns across 9 bases. The CDR3 covers 18 residues. Germline V CDR1 and CDR2: ENHRY, SYGVKD. The V and J ends lost 4 bases and 1 base, in that order; junction bases with no gene match: 10. DNA for the CDR3: TGTGCCATCAGTGGTGAATTGGGGCGGGAGGGGAACACCGGGGAGCTGTTTTTT. Protein: CAISGELGREGNTGELFF.

The chain combines TRBV9 with TRBJ2-3; the D gene is possibly TRBD2 (5 bases). Germline V gene lookup returns CDR1 SGDLS and CDR2 YYNGEE. This CDR3 has 18 residues. Between the trimmed V and J ends, which lost 0 bases and 2 bases, there was a span of 19 bases. DNA of the CDR3: TGTGCCAGCAGCGTAGGGTTAATGGGCGGACTCACCACAGATACGCAGTATTTT. Its protein product is CASSVGLMGGLTTDTQYF. The full variable domain, its missing parts supplied by reference TRBV9 and TRBJ2-3, is DSGVTQTPKHLITATGQRVTLRCSPRSGDLSVYWYQQSLDQGLQFLIQYYNGEERAKGNILERFSAQQFPDLHSELNLSSLELGDSALYFCASSVGLMGGLTTDTQYFGPGTRLTVL.

V is TRBV6-1 and J is TRBJ2-2; perhaps TRBD2 as D (5 bases). The CDR3 covers 15 residues. Trimming cost V 1 base and J 5 bases, with 11 bases left between them. CDR1 and CDR2 (germline): MNHNS, SASEGT. DNA for the CDR3: TGTGCCAGCAGTGAAGAGGGTGAGGGAACCGGGGAGCTGTTTTTT. It encodes CASSEEGEGTGELFF.

For the CDR3, the DNA is TGTGCCAGCAGACCAGACTTGCGGGGGTACGAGCAGTACTTC. It specifies CASRPDLRGYEQYF. The rearrangement joins TRBV27 to TRBJ2-7, with 7 bases identical to TRBD2. The V gene end was trimmed by 6 bases and the J gene end by 4 bases; junction bases not matched to a gene: 9. CDR3 length: 14 amino acids. Germline V gene data show CDR1 as MNHEY and CDR2 as SMNVEV (reference sequence).